These T cell receptor beta chains were read from a single sample in a study of vaccination and CD4 T cells after COVID-19. TCRdb reanalysed the PCR reads using MiXCR and keeps one entry per CDR3 protein. Of some 8,300 distinct CDR3 sequences listed, about 44% are singletons. Antigens for these TCRs are unknown. Sequenced input: CD4+ T cells from blood, cultured in vitro. These TCRs come from a human donor who had recovered from COVID-19. Both conserved end residues are part of each CDR3. D genes are given only for firm matches. The listing skips clone size in some rows; elsewhere it reads once, few, many or a size class.

TRBV19,TRBJ2-6,TRBD1,once,CASSMAGGSSGANVLTF,TGTGCCAGTAGTATGGCAGGGGGTTCCTCTGGGGCCAACGTCCTGACTTTC
TRBV11-3,TRBJ2-1,TRBD1,.,CASSLDSLGGQGDSMQFF,TGTGCCAGCAGCTTAGATAGCCTTGGCGGACAGGGCGACTCCATGCAGTTCTTC
TRBV6-2/TRBV6-3,TRBJ2-3,.,few,CASKKDGRNTDTQYF,TGTGCCAGCAAAAAGGACGGGAGAAACACAGATACGCAGTATTTT
TRBV19,TRBJ2-3,TRBD1,.,CASSTGGVDTQYF,TGTGCCAGTTCGACAGGGGGTGTCGATACGCAGTATTTT
TRBV20-1,TRBJ1-2,.,.,CSARVGTYGYTF,TGCAGCGCTAGAGTAGGGACCTATGGCTACACCTTC
TRBV10-3,TRBJ1-2,.,.,CAISEQGGETQYFGPGYTF,.
TRBV7-9,TRBJ1-1,.,.,CASSLEGQKNTEAFF,TGTGCCAGCAGCTTAGAGGGGCAGAAGAACACTGAAGCTTTCTTT
TRBV12-3/TRBV12-4,TRBJ1-5,.,.,CASSLREGQPQHF,TGTGCCAGCAGTTTACGGGAGGGTCAGCCCCAGCATTTT
TRBV5-1,TRBJ1-5,TRBD1,.,CASSLGQGLNQPQHF,TGCGCCAGCAGCTTGGGACAGGGGCTCAATCAGCCCCAGCATTTT
TRBV19,TRBJ1-6,TRBD1,.,CASSIQNPRDRDSPLHF,TGTGCCAGTAGTATCCAGAACCCCCGGGACAGGGATTCACCCCTCCACTTT
TRBV6-1,TRBJ2-7,TRBD2,.,CASNPGTSASYEQYF,TGTGCCAGCAACCCAGGGACTAGCGCGTCCTACGAGCAGTACTTC
TRBV6-2/TRBV6-3,TRBJ2-5,.,.,CASSYHQIAVETQYF,TGTGCCAGCAGTTACCACCAAATTGCGGTAGAGACCCAGTACTTC
TRBV12-3/TRBV12-4,TRBJ2-3,.,.,CASSLPGTGTDTQYF,TGTGCCAGCAGTTTACCCGGGACTGGCACAGATACGCAGTATTTT
TRBV20-1,TRBJ1-5,.,few,CSASLGRNQPQHF,TGCAGTGCTAGTTTGGGTCGCAATCAGCCCCAGCATTTT
TRBV6-1,TRBJ1-2,.,.,CASSPSGWGNYGYTF,TGTGCCAGCAGCCCCAGCGGATGGGGGAACTATGGCTACACCTTC
TRBV19,TRBJ2-3,.,.,CASKGIIGGTDTQYF,TGTGCCAGTAAAGGGATTATTGGAGGCACAGATACGCAGTATTTT
TRBV2,TRBJ1-2,.,.,CASSEQGGGYTF,TGTGCCAGCAGTGAACAGGGTGGAGGCTACACCTTC
TRBV20-1,TRBJ1-1,.,.,CRADPGTYPRDTEAFF,TGCAGGGCTGACCCCGGGACCTATCCCCGGGACACTGAAGCTTTCTTT
TRBV7-9,TRBJ1-6,TRBD1,.,CASSTGQAGRNSPLHF,TGTGCCAGCAGCACGGGACAGGCAGGACGAAATTCACCCCTCCACTTT
TRBV7-2,TRBJ1-5,.,.,CASSLEVGQHQPQHF,TGTGCCAGCAGCTTAGAGGTAGGACAGCATCAGCCCCAGCATTTT
TRBV24-1,TRBJ2-7,.,.,CATSDLSSREQYF,TGTGCCACCAGTGATTTATCATCGAGAGAGCAGTACTTC
TRBV5-1,TRBJ1-1,.,.,CASSLVGVGEAFF,TGCGCCAGCAGCTTGGTCGGAGTCGGTGAAGCTTTCTTT
TRBV7-2,TRBJ2-7,.,.,CASSLKGGGGSYEQYF,TGTGCCAGCAGCCTAAAAGGGGGCGGGGGATCCTACGAGCAGTACTTC
TRBV6-1,TRBJ2-2,.,.,CASEGVLAGELFF,TGTGCCAGCGAGGGGGTATTGGCCGGGGAGCTGTTTTTT
TRBV6-1,TRBJ1-5,.,few,CASSEGGWLWPQHF,TGTGCCAGCAGTGAAGGCGGGTGGTTGTGGCCCCAGCATTTT
TRBV27,TRBJ1-1,TRBD1,medium-sized,CASSLKGGGLMNTEAFF,TGTGCCAGCAGTTTAAAAGGAGGGGGCCTGATGAACACTGAAGCTTTCTTT
TRBV6-4,TRBJ1-2,TRBD1,few,CASSEGGRYTF,TGTGCCAGCAGTGAAGGGGGCCGCTACACCTTC
TRBV19,TRBJ2-1,.,.,CAVRGDASYNEQFF,TGTGCCGTAAGGGGCGACGCTTCCTACAATGAGCAGTTCTTC
TRBV6-5,TRBJ1-1,.,large,CASSYSEGNTEAFF,TGTGCCAGCAGTTACTCAGAGGGGAACACTGAAGCTTTCTTT
TRBV19,TRBJ1-1,.,.,CASSMARNTEAFF,TGTGCCAGTAGTATGGCGAGGAACACTGAAGCTTTCTTT
TRBV6-5,TRBJ2-5,TRBD1,.,CASSHSTGAETQYF,TGTGCCAGCAGCCACTCGACAGGGGCGGAGACCCAGTACTTC
TRBV7-6,TRBJ2-2,TRBD1,.,CASSLALPGQGASGATGELFF,TGTGCCAGCAGCTTAGCTCTGCCCGGACAGGGGGCGTCCGGGGCTACCGGGGAGCTGTTTTTT
TRBV7-2,TRBJ2-5,.,few,CASSTFPGLGETQYF,TGTGCCAGCAGCACGTTCCCTGGCTTGGGAGAGACCCAGTACTTC
TRBV9,TRBJ1-5,.,.,CASSVDSLNQPQHF,TGTGCCAGCAGCGTAGACAGCCTTAATCAGCCCCAGCATTTT
TRBV20-1,TRBJ1-2,.,few,CSARVPRVGGKTNYGYTF,TGCAGTGCTAGAGTGCCCCGGGTAGGGGGTAAAACTAACTATGGCTACACCTTC
TRBV25-1,TRBJ2-2,.,.,CASSETRQNTGELFF,TGTGCCAGCAGTGAGACTCGACAGAATACCGGGGAGCTGTTTTTT
TRBV20-1,TRBJ2-7,.,few,CSASRVLTSPYEQYF,TGCAGTGCTAGCCGGGTCCTAACCTCACCCTACGAGCAGTACTTC
TRBV27,TRBJ1-2,.,.,CASSTQRQVHYGYTF,TGTGCCAGCAGTACCCAGAGACAGGTCCACTATGGCTACACCTTC
TRBV15,TRBJ1-5,.,.,CATSGGAVALRNQPQHF,TGTGCCACCAGCGGGGGGGCGGTAGCCTTACGCAATCAGCCCCAGCATTTT
TRBV5-8,TRBJ1-6,TRBD1,.,CASSRTGSPLHF,TGTGCCAGCAGCAGGACAGGGTCACCCCTCCACTTT
TRBV28,TRBJ2-7,TRBD1,.,CASSLPGQAAYEQYF,TGTGCCAGCAGTTTACCCGGACAGGCCGCCTACGAGCAGTACTTC
TRBV20-1,TRBJ1-5,.,.,CSARVQGLGNQPQHF,TGCAGTGCTAGGGTACAGGGTTTAGGCAATCAGCCCCAGCATTTT
TRBV6-2/TRBV6-3,TRBJ2-1,TRBD2,.,CASSYPRRGGYNEQFF,TGTGCCAGCAGTTACCCCCGCCGGGGGGGGTACAATGAGCAGTTCTTC
TRBV20-1,TRBJ1-5,TRBD1,.,CSAAETTGTGSNQPQHF,TGCAGTGCTGCCGAAACCACCGGGACAGGGTCCAATCAGCCCCAGCATTTT
TRBV11-2,TRBJ1-3,.,medium-sized,CASSLSISGNTIYF,TGTGCCAGCAGCTTATCGATCTCTGGAAACACCATATATTTT
TRBV12-3/TRBV12-4,TRBJ2-7,.,medium-sized,CASRFGNSYEQYF,TGTGCCAGCAGATTCGGGAACTCCTACGAGCAGTACTTC
TRBV15,TRBJ1-5,TRBD1,few,CATSSRDRGAHQPQHF,TGTGCCACCAGCAGCCGGGACAGGGGAGCCCATCAGCCCCAGCATTTT
TRBV9,TRBJ1-2,.,.,CASSGNTKSGRDYGYTF,TGTGCCAGCAGCGGAAACACAAAGTCGGGCAGGGACTATGGCTACACCTTC
TRBV6-1,TRBJ2-7,.,.,CASRDSNSYEQYF,TGTGCCAGCAGGGACAGTAACTCCTACGAGCAGTACTTC